This T cell receptor (beta chain) was observed in a study of cytomegalovirus exposure and HLA in healthy donors. Produced via immunoSEQ multiplex PCR; TCRdb's table is partial and in-frame only. There are tens of thousands of clones in the sample; 85% occur only once, and about 3% lies in the top ten. In germline, CDR1 is SGDLS, CDR2 YYNGEE. This CDR3 comprises 15 residues. V was trimmed by 0 bases and J by 0 bases, leaving 9 bases between them. The count of this clone is one. The sample was PBMCs. The receptor comes from a man younger than 45 in good health and CMV-seronegative. The rearrangement joins TRBV9 to TRBJ1-1; D is perhaps TRBD1 (5 bases). The CDR3 sequence: CASSVDPGLNTEAFF. CDR3 DNA sequence: TGTGCCAGCAGCGTAGATCCAGGGCTGAACACTGAAGCTTTCTTT.